This T cell receptor (beta chain) was documented in a study of blood T cells in healthy people across ages. For the second PCR, which ran for about 7 to 11 cycles, a sample-barcoded 5' primer and a J-beta primer mix were used. All cDNA molecules were each tagged by a template-switch adaptor with 12 random nucleotides. Samples each returned at least 2.5 million CDR3-containing paired-end reads. TCRdb passed the 5' RACE reads through MiXCR, listing each CDR3 protein once. The sample includes 1.6 million or so distinct CDR3 sequences, about 32% of them seen just once. Germline CDR1 reads MNHEY; CDR2 reads SMNVEV (reference sequence). The junction had 3 bases not matched to a gene; V was cut back by 6 bases and J by 5 bases. This CDR3 spans 14 amino acids. This clonotype has more than one count but fewer than ten.

Sequencing was carried out using blood. This chain joins TRBV27 and TRBJ2-7, with TRBD2 matching over 14 bases. The sequence came from a woman aged 25 to 39 in good health. The CDR3 DNA is TGTGCCAGCAGGGGGGGACTAGCGGGGGACGAGCAGTACTTC. Its translation is CASRGGLAGDEQYF.